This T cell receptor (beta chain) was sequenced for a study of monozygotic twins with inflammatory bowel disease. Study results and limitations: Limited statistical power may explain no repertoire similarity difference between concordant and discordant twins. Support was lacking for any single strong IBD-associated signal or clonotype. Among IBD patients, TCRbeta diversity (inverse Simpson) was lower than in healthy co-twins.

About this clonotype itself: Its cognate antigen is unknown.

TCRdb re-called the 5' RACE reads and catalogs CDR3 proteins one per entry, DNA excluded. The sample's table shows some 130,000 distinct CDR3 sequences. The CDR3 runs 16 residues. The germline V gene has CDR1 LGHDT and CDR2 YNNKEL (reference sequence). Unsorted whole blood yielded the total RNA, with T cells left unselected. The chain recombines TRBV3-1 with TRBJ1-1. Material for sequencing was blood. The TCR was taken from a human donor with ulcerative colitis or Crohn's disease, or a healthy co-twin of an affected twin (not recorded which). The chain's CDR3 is CASSQGLAGMNTEAFF.